This T cell receptor (beta chain) appears in the sequencing data of a study of blood T cell repertoires in COVID-19. Study summary: The United States, Italy and Spain were the sources of the acute and convalescent COVID-19 samples. From T cells, B-cell-depleted T cells, or PBMCs came the material, which was cDNA or gDNA.

Authors' methods: The assay estimated nucleated cells by amplifying reference gene primers. The data were produced by immunoSEQ multiplex PCR, yet TCRdb's version contains in-frame clones alone and is incomplete. The DNA was the basis for D and trimming; V, J and clone size are from that table. The data contain 130,000 or so clones, around four fifths of them singletons. The trim removed 5 bases at V and 3 bases at J, leaving 6 bases unmatched. Germline CDR1 LNHDA, CDR2 SQIVND (reference sequence). This CDR3 has 14 amino acids. V is TRBV19 and J is TRBJ1-1; TRBD1 matches at 7 bases. This receptor was identified in a man aged 80 or over with active or convalescent COVID-19. Sequencing used peripheral blood. CDR3 amino acids: CASSVLTGYTEAFF. Here the CDR3 DNA reads TGTGCCAGTAGTGTCTTGACAGGGTACACTGAAGCTTTCTTT.